The T cell receptor (beta chain) under discussion was sequenced for a study of cytomegalovirus exposure and HLA in healthy donors (dated by TCRdb to 2015 to 2018). In the study overall: The 666 repertoires of the first cohort and the 95 to 150 validation repertoires were produced on the same platform, according to a later analysis. The study aimed to test whether cataloging public T cell receptors could reveal signatures of past pathogen exposure. In addition to the first cohort of roughly 700 subjects, a separate validation cohort of 130 or so different subjects was used. To predict cytomegalovirus infection status, the study combined high-throughput TCR immunosequencing, statistical association of individual TCRs with disease status, and machine learning. Study-wide conclusions, independent of this receptor: The study gave a list of 150 to 200 TCR beta chains associated with cytomegalovirus. In vitro tests confirmed that a few of the cytomegalovirus-associated TCR beta chains recognize cytomegalovirus antigens. Subsequent analysis determined that TCRs grouped into clusters in the first cohort also showed a tendency toward co-occurrence across the 120 or so validation repertoires, and about 94% of cluster scores exceeded 0. Across donors, most TCR sequences were observed very rarely, whereas some public TCRs were present in many individuals. All 120 or so repertoires were used to score co-occurrence in the validation cohort in a later analysis, because that analysis had no HLA typing for the cohort. The classifier was reported to diagnose cytomegalovirus status with high specificity and sensitivity in both the original cohort and the validation cohort. According to the authors, the approach could potentially be generalized to other disease states and immunological phenotypes.

The donors were included in the validation cohort of around 120 subjects, a group kept apart from the approximately 700-subject first cohort. As to this clone: Its target antigen remains unknown. No per-base quality is available; no much larger clone lies one base away.

Libraries were built with the immunoSEQ multiplex PCR assay. On the authors' methods: To diagnose cytomegalovirus status from the catalog of TCR beta chain sequences, a statistical classification framework was built. TCRdb carries this immuneACCESS record with in-frame sequences only. Its versions omit some clonotypes, under half of them owing to an unresolved V gene in the studies checked, with the rest unexplained. That table is the source of V, J and clone size, and D and trimming were worked out from the DNA. This sample holds 70,000 to 75,000 clones; about 94% were observed only once. About 1.5% of the sample goes to the ten largest clones. Germline trimming amounts to 0 bases on V and 4 bases on J, with 7 as the count of junction bases outside the gene matches. From the cysteine through the phenylalanine, the CDR3 covers 17 amino acids. Only the CDR3 portion is preserved as DNA: 51 bases, with reading frame beginning at the first base. CDR1 and CDR2 are drawn from the germline V gene: MGHDK, SYGVNS.

Material: PBMCs. This chain joins TRBV25-1 to TRBJ2-1; the junction holds 9 bases that match TRBD2. This TCR was recovered from a young man in good health and CMV-seropositive. CDR3 reads: CASSEYIRAGGYNEQFF. The DNA sequence follows: TGTGCCAGCAGTGAATATATTCGAGCGGGGGGTTACAATGAGCAGTTCTTC.